This TCR beta chain derives from a study of T cell responses to AZD1222 COVID-19 vaccine. The CDR3 has 15 amino acids. The V and J ends lost 4 bases and 7 bases, in that order; junction bases with no gene match: 11. From germline, CDR1 is LGHDT and CDR2 YNNKEL (reference sequence). Assay: immunoSEQ multiplex PCR; the TCRdb copy retains only in-frame clones and omits some. The sample shows some 190,000 clones, about 93% of them seen only once. The chain recombines TRBV3-1 (or the pseudogene TRBV3-2) with TRBJ2-7; 9 bases are shared with TRBD2. This receptor was identified in an adult who received the AZD1222 COVID-19 vaccine. The sequencing here drew on peripheral blood, taken 28 days after the second AZD1222 dose. CDR3 DNA sequence: TGTGCCAGCAGCCTGAGGGCTAGCGGGGCGGGGGAGCAGTACTTC. It translates to CASSLRASGAGEQYF.